This TCR beta chain was captured in a study of cytomegalovirus exposure and HLA in healthy donors (dated 2017 in TCRdb). Study-wide context: An earlier analysis of more than 550 of the donors reported 276 Gb of sequence data and 95 million to 130 million unique TCR beta sequences obtained from some 170 million T cells. An early release covering roughly 600 HLA-typed donors comprised about 300 gigabases of sequencing data and some 79 million unique TCR sequences. Of the 398 genotyped donors, roughly 80% fell in the genetic ancestry cluster associated with self-reported Caucasian donors. The study was designed to test whether signatures of past pathogen exposure could be identified by cataloging public T cell receptors. The study profiled the T cell repertoires of about 720 subjects by immunosequencing and related them to cytomegalovirus serostatus. Besides the first cohort of 666 subjects, a separate validation cohort made up of 120 different subjects was used. The study combined high-throughput TCR immunosequencing, statistical association of individual TCRs with disease status, and machine learning to predict cytomegalovirus infection status. A later analysis re-examined previously published TCR beta repertoires from 500 to 700 donors and added high-resolution HLA genotyping to investigate patterns of TCR occurrence. Rather than drawing on any new phenotypic data, the later analysis identified candidate immune exposures from TCR beta sequences and the way those sequences occurred across donors. An earlier analysis of approximately 640 of the donors applied high-throughput TCR beta sequencing to assess whether each TCR beta V gene segment acted as functional or pseudogenic. Donor age, sex, ethnicity and CMV serostatus were compiled together with the repertoire data. A later genetic analysis used genome-wide SNP genotypes for about 60% of the 666 donors, treating that subset as a discovery cohort. Every discovery cohort repertoire had been produced on one sequencing platform. Class I and class II HLA loci were covered by the typing at four-digit resolution. The number of donors typed differed by locus, with roughly 629-640 for A, B, C, DRB1 and DQB1, over 500 for DQA1, nearly 610 for DPA1, and around 430 for DPB1. About five DR-DQ haplotypes were treated as single units for association and clustering because of strong linkage in the cohort. Among roughly 370 genotyped donors of the cohort, an average of about 240,000 unique TCR beta nucleotide sequences were sequenced per donor, roughly a sixth of them non-productive. Results the study describes overall, beyond this receptor: Broadly in line with IMGT annotations, most TCR beta V segments showed up in productive rearrangements about 87% or about 30% of the time in an earlier analysis of roughly 590 of the donors. A further reported finding was that TCR beta sequences accurately predicted the HLA-A and HLA-B alleles for most subjects in the first cohort. A later analysis found that HLA-associated TCR beta chains were more clonally expanded and had lower generation probabilities than equally common non-associated chains. Linkage disequilibrium might explain the correlated functional status among segregating V segments, but an unknown experimental factor could not be excluded. Because counts were too low, roughly 16 rarely observed V segments, including chromosome 9 orphons, were left out of the earlier analysis of about 500 of the donors. An association between a missense DCLRE1C variant and V-gene and J-gene trimming of TCR beta chains was found in a later genetic analysis and replicated in an independent cohort. Because some donors lacked HLA typing at each locus, the association tests relied only on the typed subset. Most TCR sequences were seen in very few donors, while some public TCRs were found in many individuals. When HLA alleles, especially DR and DQ, strongly co-occurred, TCR associations were difficult to assign to individual alleles. Several of the top co-occurrence clusters appeared to be linked to parvovirus B19, influenza, CMV and Epstein-Barr virus, according to a later analysis. In vitro tests confirmed that a few of the cytomegalovirus-associated TCR beta chains recognize cytomegalovirus antigens. Immune exposure information for the cohort was limited to CMV serostatus. Some IMGT-functional V segments, including TRBV6-2 and TRBV6-3, could not be told apart with the 87-base-pair reads, so those segments were excluded. Roughly uniform sequencing depth across donors was assumed in presence/absence analyses, although this assumption may not hold. A later analysis associated 15,000 to 20,000 TCR beta sequences with specific HLA alleles at a false discovery rate of 0.05. According to a later genetic analysis, donors in an Asian-associated ancestry cluster had fewer N-insertions in productive TCRs than the approximately 710-donor mean. According to a later analysis, TCR association rates differed among HLA loci, with DRB1 alleles showing the most associated TCRs and HLA-C alleles showing the fewest. In both the original and validation cohorts, the classifier was reported to diagnose cytomegalovirus status with high specificity and sensitivity. It was suggested by the authors that the approach could potentially be generalized to other disease states and immunological phenotypes. In this cohort, only TCR beta chains were sequenced, and detectable features were limited by the absence of alpha or paired-chain data. The study gave a list of some 150 TCR beta chains associated with cytomegalovirus. A group of highly shared sequence variants was considered likely to be a technical artifact of the sequencing pipeline. Most CMV-associated TCR beta chains appeared to be HLA-restricted in a later analysis, and the HLA associations seemed to be driven largely by CMV exposure.

CDR1 and CDR2 are drawn from the germline V gene: SGHTA, FQGNSA. There are 12 amino acids in the CDR3, from cysteine to phenylalanine inclusive. Only the CDR3 DNA stays, 36 bases, in frame from base 1. The germline ends are 10 bases apart after V is trimmed by 3 bases and J by 10 bases. The library was obtained by the immunoSEQ multiplex PCR assay. The multiplex PCR relied on a mix of 60 forward primers for TCR Vbeta segments and 13 reverse primers for TCR Jbeta segments. The CDR3 region of rearranged TCR beta genes was amplified from genomic DNA with a multiplex PCR assay. On the Illumina HiSeq System, the amplified TCR beta libraries were sequenced as 87-base-pair reads. In the original analysis: A later analysis tallied some 79 million unique TCR beta chains across the 640 or so repertoires, and some 12 million of those chains were shared by two or more donors. To remove PCR and sequencing errors, raw reads were error-corrected and collapsed into unique sequences using a nearest-neighbor algorithm that merged closely related sequences. CDR3 sequences were aligned to IMGT reference sequences to assign V, D and J gene segments. For a sequence to be retained, a match of at least six nucleotides was required to both a V gene segment and a J gene segment. Rearrangements were classified as productive when the CDR3 lacked stop codons and remained in frame with V and J, and all other rearrangements were classified as non-productive. Following IMGT convention, CDR3 was defined as the stretch from the second conserved V-encoded cysteine up to the conserved J-encoded phenylalanine. The earlier analysis of about 640 of the donors excluded any sequence lacking an unambiguous match to a single V gene segment. An earlier analysis of several hundred of the donors called V segments functional above 56.7% productive rearrangements and segregating when the between-donor standard deviation exceeded 5%. To diagnose cytomegalovirus status from the catalog of TCR beta chain sequences, a statistical classification framework was built. In a later analysis, V and J genes were assigned by comparing TCR nucleotide sequences against IMGT/GENE-DB human TR gene sequences. A later analysis assigned CDR3 sequences and most-parsimonious VDJ recombination scenarios with the TCRdist pipeline. A later analysis defined each TCR beta chain by its CDR3 amino acid sequence plus V-gene family, and excluded reads lacking a unique V-gene family. As a way to deal with suspected cross-contamination and a sequencing artifact, a later analysis dropped roughly 620 nucleotide sequences that were highly shared and had low generation probability. In a later analysis, a clonal expansion index for each public chain was calculated from normalized within-repertoire ranks of inferred template counts. A later analysis computed generation probabilities with a VDJ recombination model fitted to out-of-frame rearrangements, and checked the results against IGoR. A later analysis scored TCR-TCR, TCR-HLA and TCR-CMV co-occurrence with hypergeometric tests, applying a repertoire-size bias correction to TCR pairs. To estimate false discovery rates, a later analysis permuted the HLA or CMV assignments 20 times. In a later analysis, co-occurring TCRs were grouped using DBSCAN, with TCRdist sequence similarity added in when clustering inside HLA-allele-positive subsets. Co-occurrence clustering excluded repertoires with fewer than 30,000 or more than 120,000 public chains, plus five with anomalous nucleotide sharing. This immuneACCESS table, as held by TCRdb, lists in-frame sequences with V and J called but not all clones. Of the missing ones, under half trace to an unresolved V gene in checked studies; the others have no known cause. Clone size and V and J calls were adopted from that table, with D and trimming inferred from the DNA. The sample records 90,000 or so clones, roughly 71% of which are singletons. The ten biggest clones cover approximately 2.7% of the sample.

The cohort consisted of approximately 670 healthy bone marrow donors. At the time of sampling, all cohort members were nominally healthy, though unrecorded immune exposures were likely present. The donor tested CMV seronegative, placing the donor among the 352 seronegative members of the cohort. A peripheral blood sample was provided by each donor, and peripheral blood mononuclear cells were used for TCR beta sequencing. Genomic DNA extraction from the blood cell samples was performed with the Qiagen DNeasy Blood Extraction Kit. A remark on this clone: The antigen it binds to is not known. No base-level quality is on record; no much larger clone is a single base apart.

Sequencing was done on a sample of PBMCs. This receptor was taken from a man aged 50 or older in good health and CMV-seronegative. The V and J genes are TRBV7-2 and TRBJ2-1, with an unclear D gene assignment. In nucleotide form, the sequence is TGTGCCAGCAGCTTGGTGCAGAGGGAGCAGTTCTTC. This yields the protein CASSLVQREQFF.